Following are 7 T cell receptor beta chains from one sample sequenced in a study of blood T cell repertoires in COVID-19. TCRdb's table, derived via immunoSEQ multiplex PCR, lists solely in-frame clones and lacks some. Found here are fewer than 300,000 clones, around nine tenths of them singletons; the top ten hold over 7.5%. Sequenced input: peripheral blood. The source of these receptors is a man aged 35-49 years who had recovered from COVID-19.

A few counts support this clone. The genes are TRBV2 and TRBJ1-5; 8 bases are a match to TRBD1. The CDR3 consists of 14 residues. The germline gives CDR1 SNHLY, CDR2 FYNNEI. V was clipped by 7 bases and J by 5 bases; unmatched bases: 7. CDR3 DNA sequence: TGTGCCAGCACGCAGGGGGCTACCTATCAGCCCCAGCATTTT. Amino acid sequence: CASTQGATYQPQHF.

The chain uses TRBV6-2 or TRBV6-3 and TRBJ2-7, with TRBD2 as a possible D gene (5 bases). With 4 bases removed from V and 7 bases from J, the gap between germline ends came to 11 bases. Germline V gives CDR1 MNHEY, CDR2 SVGEGT. This CDR3 contains 12 residues. The CDR3 here is CASSSPGYEQYF. In DNA form, the CDR3 reads TGTGCCAGCAGTTCTCCGGGATATGAGCAGTACTTC.

The V gene is TRBV11-2, the J gene TRBJ2-1; tentatively, D is TRBD2 (6 bases). Trimming shortened V by 5 bases and J by 2 bases, and 13 bases separated the two germline ends. Germline assignment: CDR1 SGHAT and CDR2 FQNNGV. The CDR3 is 15 residues long. The CDR3 DNA is TGTGCCAGCAGCCCCGGGACTCCCACCTACAATGAGCAGTTCTTC. It yields the protein CASSPGTPTYNEQFF.

The chain is built from TRBV19 and TRBJ1-1; no definite D call. This CDR3 has 10 amino acids. V lost 10 bases and J 6 bases, leaving 9 bases between the germline ends. Germline values: CDR1 LNHDA, CDR2 SQIVND (reference sequence). CDR3 sequence reads: CATGSSEAFF. CDR3 nucleotide sequence: TGTGCCACCGGGAGTTCTGAAGCTTTCTTT.

CDR3 DNA: TGCGCCAGCAGCCTTAGACAGGCGTACCAAGAGACCCAGTACTTC. Translation: CASSLRQAYQETQYF. This chain connects TRBV5-1 to TRBJ2-5; TRBD1 is a possible D gene (6 bases). The germline CDR1 and CDR2 sequences are SGHRS and YFSETQ. V dropped 4 bases and J dropped 0 bases, with 13 bases sitting between them. CDR3 length equals 15 residues. Complete variable domain (other parts from reference TRBV5-1 and TRBJ2-5): KAGVTQTPRYLIKTRGQQVTLSCSPISGHRSVSWYQQTPGQGLQFLFEYFSETQRNKGNFPGRFSGRQFSNSRSEMNVSTLELGDSALYLCASSLRQAYQETQYFGPGTRLLVL.

The rearrangement joins TRBV2 to TRBJ2-3; 9 bases map to TRBD2. CDR3 length equals 14 residues. Germline V gene data show CDR1 as SNHLY and CDR2 as FYNNEI. The trim removed 6 bases at V and 2 bases at J, leaving 3 bases unmatched. CDR3 in DNA: TGTGCCAGCAGGGGACTAGCAGTCACAGATACGCAGTATTTT. Protein product: CASRGLAVTDTQYF.

The rearrangement uses TRBV7-2 and TRBJ2-3, with D possibly TRBD2 on 6 matching bases. This CDR3 is 19 amino acids long. Germline V gene lookup returns CDR1 SGHTA and CDR2 FQGNSA. V lost 1 base and J 8 bases, leaving 28 bases between the germline ends. CDR3 coding DNA: TGTGCCAGCAGCTTAGAGAGGGTTCGAGGAAGCGCCAAGGGAGGTACGCAGTATTTT. Its protein is CASSLERVRGSAKGGTQYF.